Listed below are T cell receptor beta chains from one sample, sequenced in a study of T cell responses to AZD1222 COVID-19 vaccine. Data came from immunoSEQ multiplex PCR; TCRdb stores just in-frame clones and leaves some out. The repertoire holds some 140,000 clones, with approximately 93% as singletons. Sequencing was performed on peripheral blood, taken on day 0 of AZD1222 vaccination. These receptors were obtained from an adult in good health. Both conserved end residues are trimmed from each CDR3.

V: TRBV5-1
J: TRBJ1-5
CDR3: ASSLGQPDQPQH

V: TRBV7-9
J: TRBJ1-1
CDR3: ASSLTQGRNTEAF

V: TRBV30
J: TRBJ2-1
CDR3: AWSMGQLSYNEQF

V: TRBV7-9
J: TRBJ1-2
CDR3: ASSLETRGGYT

V: TRBV12-3/TRBV12-4
J: TRBJ1-1
CDR3: ASRQGGTEAF

V: TRBV28
J: TRBJ1-5
CDR3: ASSLWGSNQPQH

V: TRBV11-1
J: TRBJ2-7
CDR3: ASSSRGGNYEQY

V: TRBV5-6
J: TRBJ2-5
CDR3: ASSLYLSGRQETQY

V: TRBV18
J: TRBJ1-4
CDR3: ASSPDSGEKLF

V: TRBV6-1
J: TRBJ1-5
CDR3: ASSGTVGRSNQPQH

V: TRBV19
J: TRBJ1-1
CDR3: ASSKGDTEAF

V: TRBV4-1
J: TRBJ1-5
CDR3: ASSQDYGRNQPQH